The source of this T cell receptor (beta chain) is a study of beta chain features in type 1 diabetes. Study-level findings and limits: Shorter TCRB CDR3s, moderately but significantly so, were found in Type 1 diabetes patients in all four CD4+ subsets.

The germline gives CDR1 MNHEY, CDR2 SMNVEV (reference sequence). This CDR3 is built from 19 residues. Germline trimming cut 4 bases from V and 5 bases from J; bases unmatched to any gene: 13. The investigators reverse transcribed all of the isolated RNA, so they sequenced expressed TCRB transcripts. The protocol was immunoSEQ multiplex PCR, while the TCRdb copy is restricted to in-frame clones and leaves out a portion. The sample shows 500,000 to 850,000 clones, about 14% of them seen only once. Using CD45RO/CCR7/CD25/CD127/CD95/CD27, CD4+ naive, central memory, regulatory and stem cell-like memory cells were sorted. This clone was counted only a few times. Antigen: not known.

Source material: naive CD4+ T cells from blood. The receptor was isolated from a man aged 18-30 years with type 1 diabetes. This sequence joins TRBV27 and TRBJ2-1, with 14 bases aligning to TRBD2. In nucleotides, the CDR3 is TGTGCCAGCAGTTCTATGCCCCGGACTAGCGGGGGGCAACACAATGAGCAGTTCTTC. This translates into CASSSMPRTSGGQHNEQFF.